This TCR beta chain was captured by sequencing in a study of blood T cell repertoires in COVID-19. Turning to the study itself: The origin of the acute and convalescent COVID-19 samples was the United States, Italy and Spain. Sample material is recorded as cDNA or gDNA derived from T cells, B-cell-depleted T cells, or PBMCs.

In the authors' methods: The assay estimated nucleated cells by amplifying reference gene primers. Clones were sequenced by immunoSEQ multiplex PCR, and TCRdb holds only the in-frame ones, with some missing. V and J calls and clone size are as listed in that table; D and trimming were resolved from the DNA. This table holds hundreds of thousands of clones, about 80% found once. Worth noting for this clone: This CDR3 is also generated by other DNA sequences in the sample.

Sequenced sample: peripheral blood. This clonotype originated in a woman between 50 and 59 years old who had recovered from COVID-19.

CDR3 in amino acids: CASSQNPSSYNEQFF. CDR3 in DNA: TGTGCCAGCAGCCAAAACCCGAGCTCCTACAATGAGCAGTTCTTC. The rearrangement links TRBV3-1 (or the pseudogene TRBV3-2) to TRBJ2-1; D call uncertain. V was clipped by 2 bases and J by 0 bases, with 8 bases between them. Germline assignment: CDR1 LGHDT and CDR2 YNNKEL (reference sequence). This CDR3 has 15 amino acids.